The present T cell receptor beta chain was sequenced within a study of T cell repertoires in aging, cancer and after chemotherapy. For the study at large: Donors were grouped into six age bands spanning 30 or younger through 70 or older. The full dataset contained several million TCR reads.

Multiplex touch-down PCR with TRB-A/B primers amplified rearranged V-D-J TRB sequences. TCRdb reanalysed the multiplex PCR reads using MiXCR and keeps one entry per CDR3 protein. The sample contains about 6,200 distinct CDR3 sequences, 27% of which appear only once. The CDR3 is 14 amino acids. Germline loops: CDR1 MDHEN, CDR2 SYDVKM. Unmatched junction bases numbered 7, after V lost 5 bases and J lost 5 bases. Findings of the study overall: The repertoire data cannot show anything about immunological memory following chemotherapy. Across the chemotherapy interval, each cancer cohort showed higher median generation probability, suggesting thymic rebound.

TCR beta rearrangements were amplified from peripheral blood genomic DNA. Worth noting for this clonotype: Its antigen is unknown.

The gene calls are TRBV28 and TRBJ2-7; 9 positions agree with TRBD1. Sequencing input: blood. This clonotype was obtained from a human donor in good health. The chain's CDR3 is CASSVRDRVHEQYF. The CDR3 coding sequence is TGTGCCAGCAGTGTCAGGGACAGGGTCCACGAGCAGTACTTC.